This T cell receptor (beta chain) was recorded in a study of prognosis after radiotherapy for stage I lung cancer. Study information: The patients included about 15 who had newly diagnosed primary stage I lung tumors, along with 4 to 6 others who had oligometastatic NSCLC after their primary tumor had been surgically resected. Delivery of radiotherapy was by SBRT in 3 to 5 fractions at a biologically effective dose of at least 100 Gy.

Germline CDR1 is SEHNR and CDR2 is FQNEAQ (reference sequence). The CDR3 spans 12 residues. The table lists this clonotype with many counts. The junction departs from germline at one end; a sequencing error may be responsible. Template was genomic DNA; TCR beta CDR3 amplified in two multiplex PCR rounds. The first PCR round targeted every TRBV and TRBJ gene with specific primers. Universal primers were what the second PCR round relied on. Each CDR3 protein gets one entry after TCRdb re-called the multiplex PCR reads with MiXCR. The data show about 15,000 distinct CDR3 sequences, about a sixth seen once.

This receptor was identified in a donor over 45 with non-small cell lung cancer. The V call is TRBV7-9, the J call TRBJ1-1; no definite D call. The sample consisted of PBMCs, taken before or after stereotactic body radiation therapy (not recorded which). The CDR3, as DNA: TGTGCCAGCGTGCAAGGGAACACTGAAGCTTCCTTT. Its protein is CASVQGNTEASF.